One sample yielded the 27 T cell receptor beta chains listed below, sequenced in a study of control samples from healthy donors and cancer patients. Generated by immunoSEQ multiplex PCR, the TCRdb table keeps only in-frame clones and is missing some. The data show approximately 220,000 clones, about 95% seen once. The sequencing input was blood. The receptors were sampled from a man aged 50 or older in good health.

The chain joins TRBV27 to TRBJ1-1; 7 bases align to TRBD1. The junction had 14 bases not matched to a gene; V was cut back by 6 bases and J by 4 bases. Germline CDR1 is MNHEY and CDR2 is SMNVEV (reference sequence). The CDR3 covers 16 residues. This CDR3 reads CASSLSDRVWRTEAFF. The DNA of the CDR3 is TGTGCCAGCAGCTTAAGTGACAGGGTTTGGCGCACTGAAGCTTTCTTT.

The chain carries TRBV9 and TRBJ2-3; no firm D call. Germline loops: CDR1 SGDLS, CDR2 YYNGEE. CDR3 length: 12 residues. The V and J ends lost 4 bases and 3 bases respectively, with 6 bases between them. CDR3: CASSPETDTQYF. The CDR3 bases are TGTGCCAGCAGCCCCGAGACAGATACGCAGTATTTT.

The rearrangement links TRBV11-2 to TRBJ1-4, with D hard to call. V was clipped by 2 bases and J by 8 bases, with 12 bases between them. Germline CDR1 and CDR2: SGHAT and FQNNGV. The length of the CDR3 is 14 residues. The CDR3 sequence is CASSLNTNSEKLFF. In DNA, the CDR3 is TGTGCCAGCAGCTTAAATACAAACAGCGAAAAACTGTTTTTT. The variable domain in full, with the rest retrieved from reference TRBV11-2 and TRBJ1-4, is EAGVAQSPRYKIIEKRQSVAFWCNPISGHATLYWYQQILGQGPKLLIQFQNNGVVDDSQLPKDRFSAERLKGVDSTLKIQPAKLEDSAVYLCASSLNTNSEKLFFGSGTQLSVL.

The rearrangement links TRBV19 to TRBJ1-5; no reliable D call. CDR3 length equals 14 residues. Trimming stripped 2 bases from V and 7 bases from J, with 12 bases between. Germline CDR1 is LNHDA and CDR2 is SQIVND (reference sequence). The chain's CDR3 is CASSITGSGQPQHF. The CDR3, as DNA: TGTGCCAGTAGTATAACTGGTAGTGGGCAGCCCCAGCATTTT.

The rearrangement uses TRBV18 and TRBJ1-1; D remains unclear. This CDR3 region has 13 residues. Trimming took off 0 bases at V and 8 bases at J, with 10 bases between the two ends. Looked up from germline, CDR1 is KGHSH and CDR2 is LQKENI. The CDR3 is CASSPPRAVEAFF. CDR3 nucleotide sequence: TGTGCCAGCTCACCACCAAGGGCGGTGGAAGCTTTCTTT.

This chain links TRBV6-5 with TRBJ1-2; 7 bases map to TRBD1. The germline gives CDR1 MNHEY, CDR2 SVGAGI. This CDR3 region has 14 residues. V gave up 6 bases and J gave up 4 bases; unmatched junction bases: 8. The CDR3 sequence is CASRRQGLGYGYTF. The DNA of the CDR3 is TGTGCCAGCAGAAGACAGGGTCTAGGCTATGGCTACACCTTC.

The V and J genes are TRBV19 and TRBJ2-1; perhaps TRBD2 as D (7 bases). The ends were cut back, 5 bases at V and 6 bases at J, with 17 bases in the middle. The CDR3 totals 15 residues. Germline V gene data show CDR1 as LNHDA and CDR2 as SQIVND (reference sequence). The CDR3 DNA reads as TGTGCCAGTAGTTCTTATGGGGGGGCCGGCAATGAGCAGTTCTTC. It specifies CASSSYGGAGNEQFF.

The V call is TRBV7-9, the J call TRBJ2-7; a possible D gene is TRBD2 (6 bases). Germline V CDR1 and CDR2: SEHNR, FQNEAQ (reference sequence). The CDR3 consists of 13 residues. Trimming stripped 0 bases from V and 7 bases from J, with 10 bases between. DNA of the CDR3: TGTGCCAGCAGCTTAGCGGAGGGGATGGAGCAGTACTTC. This gives the protein CASSLAEGMEQYF.

This clone has just a few counts. The rearrangement links TRBV7-2 to TRBJ2-5; 7 nucleotides align to TRBD1. Germline V gene data show CDR1 as SGHTA and CDR2 as FQGNSA. CDR3 length: 14 amino acids. V lost 6 bases to trimming and J lost 2 bases; unmatched junction nucleotides: 6. The CDR3 loop is CASRLARGQETQYF. Written as DNA, the CDR3 is TGTGCCAGCAGATTGGCCAGGGGGCAAGAGACCCAGTACTTC.

The CDR3 protein is CASRDPGQGKETQYF. CDR3 in DNA: TGCGCCAGCAGAGACCCCGGACAGGGAAAAGAGACCCAGTACTTC. The V call is TRBV10-2, the J call TRBJ2-5, with TRBD1 matching over 8 bases. Germline CDR1 WSHSY, CDR2 SAAADI. The J segment lost 3 bases and the V segment lost 6 bases, leaving 9 bases of the junction unmatched. The CDR3 sequence is 15 residues long.

V is TRBV9 and J is TRBJ1-2; the match to TRBD1 covers 10 bases. Germline CDR1 reads SGDLS; CDR2 reads YYNGEE. The CDR3 sequence is 15 residues long. Unmatched junction bases numbered 7, after V lost 2 bases and J lost 6 bases. This chain's CDR3 is CASSVRDRGFDGYTF. The DNA of the CDR3 is TGTGCCAGCAGCGTCCGGGACAGGGGATTCGATGGCTACACCTTC.

V gene TRBV19 combines with J gene TRBJ1-5; D unclear. CDR1 is LNHDA, CDR2 SQIVND, per germline (reference sequence). Trimming took 0 bases from V and 4 from J, leaving 10 bases between them. The CDR3 runs to 15 residues. CDR3: CASSIDPAENQPQHF. The CDR3 coding sequence is TGTGCCAGTAGTATAGATCCGGCAGAAAATCAGCCCCAGCATTTT.

This clone appeared a single time. This chain connects TRBV28 to TRBJ2-3; no firm D call. CDR3 length equals 12 residues. V was pared by 2 bases and J by 4 bases, with 4 bases between. CDR1 MDHEN and CDR2 SYDVKM come from the germline V gene. CDR3 amino acids: CASSLLADTQYF. The CDR3 DNA reads TGTGCCAGCAGTTTACTGGCAGATACGCAGTATTTT.

This chain uses TRBV9 with TRBJ2-7; D is perhaps TRBD1 (6 bases). CDR1 is SGDLS, CDR2 YYNGEE, per germline. Trimming shortened V by 0 bases and J by 3 bases, and 13 bases separated the two germline ends. The CDR3 runs 15 residues. CDR3 in amino acids: CASSVDPQGYYEQYF. In DNA, the CDR3 is TGTGCCAGCAGCGTAGACCCGCAGGGGTACTACGAGCAGTACTTC. The complete variable domain, with remaining parts taken from reference TRBV9 and TRBJ2-7, reads DSGVTQTPKHLITATGQRVTLRCSPRSGDLSVYWYQQSLDQGLQFLIQYYNGEERAKGNILERFSAQQFPDLHSELNLSSLELGDSALYFCASSVDPQGYYEQYFGPGTRLTVT.

This clone was observed a single time. The chain couples TRBV15 to TRBJ1-4; TRBD1 might be the D (5 bases). The CDR3 totals 14 residues. Germline V gene data show CDR1 as LNHNV and CDR2 as YYDKDF (reference sequence). Trimming pared 3 bases from V and 5 bases from J, leaving 10 bases between. The CDR3 sequence is CATSRGRTNEKLFF. CDR3 sequence (DNA): TGTGCCACCAGCAGGGGACGGACAAATGAAAAACTGTTTTTT.

The chain is built from TRBV7-9 and TRBJ2-5; D is perhaps TRBD1 (5 bases). The germline V and J ends were trimmed by 7 bases and 5 bases, with 17 bases remaining between them. The CDR3 runs to 14 residues. Germline V gene sequence: CDR1 SEHNR, CDR2 FQNEAQ (reference sequence). CDR3 DNA sequence: TGTGCCAGCACCAAGGGGTCAGGGCACGAGACCCAGTACTTC. It yields the protein CASTKGSGHETQYF.

This chain joins TRBV5-8 and TRBJ2-5; D is unresolved. The CDR3 length is 14 residues. Trimming removed 3 bases at V and 1 base at J, with 10 bases between. Germline V gene data show CDR1 as SGHTS and CDR2 as YDEGEE. In DNA, the CDR3 is TGTGCCAGCAGCTCCCATCAGGTCCAAGAGACCCAGTACTTC. Its translation: CASSSHQVQETQYF. Variable domain in full (rest from reference TRBV5-8 and TRBJ2-5): EAGVTQSPTHLIKTRGQQATLRCSPISGHTSVYWYQQALGLGLQFLLWYDEGEERNRGNFPPRFSGRQFPNYSSELNVNALELEDSALYLCASSSHQVQETQYFGPGTRLLVL.

The rearrangement uses TRBV11-2 and TRBJ2-7; TRBD1 matches 11 bases. The CDR3 is made up of 13 amino acids. Germline CDR1 reads SGHAT; CDR2 reads FQNNGV. CDR3 residues: CASSFRTGGLTDV. As DNA, the CDR3 is TGTGCCAGCAGCTTCAGGACAGGGGGCCTTACAGACGTC.

This chain connects TRBV30 to TRBJ2-7; 10 bases line up with TRBD1. J was trimmed by 3 bases and V by 0 bases; bases with no gene match: 5. Germline-derived CDR1 and CDR2 are GTSNPN and SVGIG (reference sequence). The CDR3 sequence is 15 residues long. The CDR3 region is CAWSVIGTGVYEQYF. The CDR3 DNA follows: TGTGCCTGGAGTGTGATTGGGACAGGGGTCTACGAGCAGTACTTC.

The chain combines TRBV5-1 with TRBJ1-5; D gene uncertain. Germline V lookup: CDR1 SGHRS, CDR2 YFSETQ. The CDR3 loop spans 15 amino acids. Trimming took 0 bases from V and 4 from J, leaving 11 bases between them. The CDR3 sequence is CASSLGGLRNQPQHF. The CDR3 DNA reads TGCGCCAGCAGCTTGGGCGGACTCAGGAATCAGCCCCAGCATTTT. Using reference TRBV5-1 and TRBJ1-5 for the parts outside the CDR3, the full variable domain is KAGVTQTPRYLIKTRGQQVTLSCSPISGHRSVSWYQQTPGQGLQFLFEYFSETQRNKGNFPGRFSGRQFSNSRSEMNVSTLELGDSALYLCASSLGGLRNQPQHFGDGTRLSIL.

J is TRBJ2-7 and V is TRBV6-2 or TRBV6-3, with 7 bases that match TRBD2. CDR3 size: 14 residues. With 2 bases clipped from V and 2 bases from J, the junction kept 3 bases outside the gene matches. Per the germline V gene, CDR1 is MNHEY and CDR2 is SVGEGT. CDR3 sequence reads: CASSYRGGPYEQYF. CDR3 nucleotide sequence: TGTGCCAGCAGTTACCGCGGGGGACCCTACGAGCAGTACTTC.

This sequence joins TRBV7-2 and TRBJ2-5, with D possibly TRBD2 on 5 matching bases. V shed 5 bases and J shed 4 bases, with 14 bases lying between them. The CDR3 is made up of 14 amino acids. The germline V gene has CDR1 SGHTA and CDR2 FQGNSA. The CDR3 DNA reads as TGTGCCAGCAGCCGCTCATGGACTCTAGAGACCCAGTACTTC. Amino acids: CASSRSWTLETQYF.

V and J are TRBV28 and TRBJ2-3; 10 bases are a match to TRBD2. The CDR3 consists of 15 residues. Germline assignment: CDR1 MDHEN and CDR2 SYDVKM. V trimming: 7 bases; J trimming: 2 bases; junction bases outside the gene matches: 6. CDR3 sequence reads: CASTTSGANTDTQYF. The CDR3 nucleotides read TGTGCCAGCACTACTAGCGGGGCAAACACAGATACGCAGTATTTT.

The chain recombines TRBV28 with TRBJ1-1; TRBD1 agrees at 10 bases. The CDR3 consists of 17 residues. Trimming cost V 5 bases and J 1 base; bases outside gene matches: 10. CDR1 and CDR2 (germline): MDHEN, SYDVKM. CDR3 sequence (DNA): TGTGCCAGCAGTCCCTCCGGGACAGGGGTTGGGAACACTGAAGCTTTCTTT. It specifies CASSPSGTGVGNTEAFF.

This clone has a handful of counts. The chain couples TRBV29-1 to TRBJ1-2; D gene uncertain. V lost 4 bases to trimming and J lost 1 base, with 10 bases between them. This CDR3 has 13 residues. CDR1 is SQVTM, CDR2 ANQGSEA, per germline. The CDR3 bases are TGCAGCGTTGCAGGTCTGGGTAACTATGGCTACACCTTC. Translating gives CSVAGLGNYGYTF.

Only one count was recorded for this clone. The V and J genes are TRBV7-9 and TRBJ1-2, with 7 nucleotides matching TRBD1. After removal of 4 bases from V and 4 bases from J, the junction contained 3 bases not matched to a gene. The CDR3 extends over 13 amino acids. Germline-derived CDR1 and CDR2 are SEHNR and FQNEAQ (reference sequence). CDR3 bases: TGTGCCAGCAGCTCCACAGGGGTCTATGGCTACACCTTC. It is translated as CASSSTGVYGYTF.

The chain couples TRBV4-2 to TRBJ1-1, with D unresolved. There are 18 residues in the CDR3. Germline values: CDR1 LGHNA, CDR2 YNFKEQ. Between the trimmed V and J ends, which lost 4 bases and 0 bases, there was a span of 21 bases. The CDR3 sequence is CASSPRILDPNLNTEAFF. For the CDR3, the DNA is TGTGCCAGCAGCCCCCGTATTCTCGACCCTAACCTGAACACTGAAGCTTTCTTT.